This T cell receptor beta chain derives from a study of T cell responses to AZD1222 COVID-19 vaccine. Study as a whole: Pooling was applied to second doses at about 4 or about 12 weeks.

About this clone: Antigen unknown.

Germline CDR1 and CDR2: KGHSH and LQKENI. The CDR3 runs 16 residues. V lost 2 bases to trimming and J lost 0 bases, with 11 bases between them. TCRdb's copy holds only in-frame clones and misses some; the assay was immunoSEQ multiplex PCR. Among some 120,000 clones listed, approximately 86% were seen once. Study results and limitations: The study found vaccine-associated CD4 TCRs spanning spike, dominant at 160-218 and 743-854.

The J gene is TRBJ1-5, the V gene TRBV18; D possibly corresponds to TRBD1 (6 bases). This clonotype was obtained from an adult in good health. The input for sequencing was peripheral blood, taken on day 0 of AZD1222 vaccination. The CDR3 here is CASSPGTGNSNQPQHF. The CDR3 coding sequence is TGTGCCAGCTCACCAGGAACAGGGAATAGCAATCAGCCCCAGCATTTT.